Listed below are T cell receptor beta chains from one sample, sequenced in a study of CD8 T cells in Susac syndrome. TCRdb ran MiXCR on the immunoSEQ multiplex PCR reads and lists one entry per CDR3 protein. The table has approximately 130,000 distinct CDR3 sequences, around 95% seen once. Sequencing used CD4+ T cells from PBMCs. The receptors come from a human donor in good health. Both conserved end residues are part of each CDR3. A D gene is named only where the DNA matches it firmly. Not all rows give a size; the values are once, few, many and, for expanded clones, a class.

size	V	J	D	DNA	CDR3
once	TRBV6-5	TRBJ2-7	TRBD1	TGTGCCAGCAGTTCGTCGACAGGGGACAAGCAGTACTTC	CASSSSTGDKQYF
once	TRBV20-1	TRBJ1-5	TRBD1	TGCAGTGCACACGGGACAGGCAATCAGCCCCAGCATTTT	CSAHGTGNQPQHF
-	TRBV20-1	TRBJ2-3	-	TGCAGTGCTAGAGAGGTCGCCCGCACAGATACGCAGTATTTT	CSAREVARTDTQYF
-	TRBV29-1	TRBJ1-1	-	TGCAGCGTTGAAGAACGTCTGGGGGTGGAGGCTTTCTTT	CSVEERLGVEAFF
-	TRBV18	TRBJ2-7	-	TGTGCCAGCTCACCACCTCTCTCCTACGAGCAGCACTTC	CASSPPLSYEQHF
-	TRBV23-1	TRBJ2-5	-	TGCGCCAACCCCGACGATGGGACCGCGTCGGGGGCCCAGTACTTC	CANPDDGTASGAQYF
-	TRBV2	TRBJ2-3	TRBD2	TGTGCCAGCAGGGATACTAGCGCCCCTGGAGATACGCAGTATTTT	CASRDTSAPGDTQYF
-	TRBV7-2	TRBJ2-5	-	TGTGCCAGCAGCTTAAGGTCAGCCCAAGAGACCCAGTACTTC	CASSLRSAQETQYF
-	TRBV19	TRBJ2-6	-	TGTGCCAGTAGTATTAGGGAGTCTGGGGCCAACGTCCTGACTTTC	CASSIRESGANVLTF
-	TRBV29-1	TRBJ2-3	-	TGCAGCGTTGGTAGGGGTGTGGGCACAGATACGCAGTATTTT	CSVGRGVGTDTQYF
-	TRBV7-9	TRBJ2-1	-	TGTGCCAGCAGCCAAATGAGGGGGGCGGGTGAGCAGTTCTTC	CASSQMRGAGEQFF
-	TRBV19	TRBJ1-5	-	TGTGCCAGCTCGGATGCAGGGGACCTTTATAGCAATCAGCCCCAGCATTTT	CASSDAGDLYSNQPQHF
-	TRBV7-9	TRBJ1-6	-	TGTGCCAGCAGCCATGAGACAGGCAGTTCACCCCTCCACTTT	CASSHETGSSPLHF
-	TRBV20-1	TRBJ2-3	TRBD2	TGCAGTGCTCCTTCCAGGGCTAGCGGGAGAGGCACAGATACGCAGTATTTT	CSAPSRASGRGTDTQYF
-	TRBV6-5	TRBJ2-1	-	TGTGCCAGCATCACCTACCCCTACAATGAGCAGTTCTTC	CASITYPYNEQFF
-	TRBV12-3/TRBV12-4	TRBJ1-5	-	TGTGCCAGCAGTTTCCCCGATCAGCCCCAGCATTTT	CASSFPDQPQHF
-	TRBV7-9	TRBJ1-5	-	TGTGCCAGCAGCTTAGTGGCGGATCAGCCCCAGCATTTT	CASSLVADQPQHF
-	TRBV9	TRBJ2-7	-	TGTGCCAGCAGCCCGACCGGGACACACTACGAGCAGTACTTC	CASSPTGTHYEQYF
-	TRBV29-1	TRBJ2-1	-	TGCAGCGTTGAGAAGGAGTTTGGGAATGAGCAGTTCTTC	CSVEKEFGNEQFF
-	TRBV2	TRBJ1-1	-	TGTGCCAGCGGGGAGGGGGGTATCTTCACTGAAGCTTTCTTT	CASGEGGIFTEAFF
-	TRBV4-1	TRBJ2-1	-	TGCGCCAGCAGCCAAGATCCCGGGTTGTCCCAGCAGTTCTTC	CASSQDPGLSQQFF
-	TRBV20-1	TRBJ2-7	TRBD2	TGCAGTGCTAGGAGTACTAGCGCGATCTCCTACGAGCAGTACTTC	CSARSTSAISYEQYF
-	TRBV12-3/TRBV12-4	TRBJ2-1	TRBD2	TGTGCCAGCAGTCCCGTCCTAGCGGGGCTAAACAATGAGCAGTTCTTC	CASSPVLAGLNNEQFF
few	TRBV19	TRBJ1-5	-	TGTGCCAGTAGTCGGGGGCGAAGCAATCAGCCCCAGCATTTT	CASSRGRSNQPQHF
-	TRBV19	TRBJ2-5	TRBD1	TGTGCCAGTAGCGGACAGGCCCCGGAGACCCAGTACTTC	CASSGQAPETQYF
-	TRBV5-1	TRBJ2-3	TRBD2	TGCGCCAGCAGCCCATCTGGGACTAGCGGGAGTTATTCTCATGGTACGCAGTATTTT	CASSPSGTSGSYSHGTQYF
-	TRBV20-1	TRBJ1-1	-	TGCAGTGCTAGTTTTGTCACTGAAGCTTTCTTT	CSASFVTEAFF
-	TRBV3-1	TRBJ2-3	-	TGTGCCAGCAGCCAAGGTGGGGAGCCGGATACGCAGTATTTT	CASSQGGEPDTQYF
-	TRBV2	TRBJ2-5	TRBD1	TGTGCCAGCAGTTTTACAGGGGTATCAGAGACCCAGTACTTC	CASSFTGVSETQYF
-	TRBV6-1	TRBJ2-5	-	TGTGCCGGTGCACAGGGGGGGCAAGAGACCCAGTACTTC	CAGAQGGQETQYF
-	TRBV6-2/TRBV6-3	TRBJ2-2	-	TGTGCCACTGAAGATGCGAACACCGGGGAGCTGTTTTTT	CATEDANTGELFF
-	TRBV5-6	TRBJ2-1	-	TGTGCCAGCAGTTGGGGGGGGCGGTATGAGCAGTTCTTC	CASSWGGRYEQFF
once	TRBV5-4	TRBJ2-3	-	TGTGCCAGCAGCCCGGAGCGGACAGATACGCAGTATTTT	CASSPERTDTQYF
once	TRBV7-2	TRBJ1-1	-	TGTGCCAGCAGCTGGAACGGACGGAACACTGAAGCTTTCTTT	CASSWNGRNTEAFF
-	TRBV9	TRBJ2-5	-	TGTGCCAGCAGCGTAGCTGTCCCGGGACGGGGCCGGACACAAGAGACCCAGTACTTC	CASSVAVPGRGRTQETQYF
once	TRBV3-1	TRBJ1-6	-	TGTGCCAGCAGCCAAGTAAACCCTCTATTCGATTCACCCCTCCACTTT	CASSQVNPLFDSPLHF
-	TRBV27	TRBJ1-3	TRBD1	TGTGCCAGCAGTTTATCGGGACAGGCTGGAAACACCATATATTTT	CASSLSGQAGNTIYF